Listed here are 5 T cell receptor beta chains from one sample, sequenced in a study of beta chain features in type 1 diabetes. Reverse transcribing all isolated RNA meant expressed TCRB transcripts were sequenced. Repertoires were generated with immunoSEQ multiplex PCR, while TCRdb's copy carries only in-frame clones and drops some. The repertoire includes 900,000 or so clones, roughly a sixth of them detected once, and roughly 0.025% sits in the top ten. The material sequenced was naive CD4+ T cells from blood. These receptors were collected from a woman younger than 35 in good health.

The chain joins TRBV7-2 to TRBJ1-4, with 7 bases identical to TRBD1. This CDR3 contains 15 residues. Trimming took 2 bases from V and 7 from J; bases not matched to a gene: 7. Germline CDR1 and CDR2: SGHTA and FQGNSA. The CDR3 sequence: CASSLRQGSGEKLFF. CDR3 nucleotide sequence: TGTGCCAGCAGCTTACGACAGGGTTCGGGTGAAAAACTGTTTTTT.

The genes are TRBV14 and TRBJ1-4; D ambiguous. Germline CDR1 is SGHDN and CDR2 is FVKESK. This CDR3 contains 15 residues. Trimming cost V 3 bases and J 0 bases, with 8 bases left between them. In DNA, the CDR3 is TGTGCCAGCAGCCACCGACAAGCAACTAATGAAAAACTGTTTTTT. It is translated as CASSHRQATNEKLFF. Full variable domain (outside the CDR3, taken from reference TRBV14 and TRBJ1-4): EAGVTQFPSHSVIEKGQTVTLRCDPISGHDNLYWYRRVMGKEIKFLLHFVKESKQDESGMPNNRFLAERTGGTYSTLKVQPAELEDSGVYFCASSHRQATNEKLFFGSGTQLSVL.

The CDR3 DNA is TGTGCCAGCAGTTCTGCAACAGGGGGCCCAAGGCACGAGCAGTACTTC. Translation gives CASSSATGGPRHEQYF. This sequence joins TRBV28 and TRBJ2-7; 9 nucleotides agree with TRBD1. Germline V gene sequence: CDR1 MDHEN, CDR2 SYDVKM. CDR3 size: 16 residues. With 4 bases clipped from V and 5 bases from J, the junction kept 12 bases outside the gene matches.

This clone has just a few counts. This chain links TRBV18 with TRBJ2-7; TRBD1 matches 8 bases. Germline-derived CDR1 and CDR2 are KGHSH and LQKENI. This CDR3 is built from 19 residues. V lost 1 base to trimming and J lost 0 bases; unmatched junction nucleotides: 14. DNA of the CDR3: TGTGCCAGCTCACCACGGAGACAGGGGACCGCCTTAAGCTCCTACGAGCAGTACTTC. Translation gives CASSPRRQGTALSSYEQYF.

The rearrangement joins TRBV7-8 to TRBJ2-1; D is perhaps TRBD2 (6 bases). Germline V gene lookup returns CDR1 SGHVS and CDR2 FQNEAQ. V shed 8 bases and J shed 1 base, with 9 bases lying between them. The CDR3 loop spans 13 amino acids. Here the CDR3 DNA reads TGTGCCAGCCGGCTAGCGTCCTACAATGAGCAGTTCTTC. Translated: CASRLASYNEQFF.